Listed here are 5 T cell receptor beta chains from one sample, sequenced in a study of vaccination and CD4 T cells after COVID-19. With the Oncomine TCR Beta short-read assay, DNA from cultured CD4+ T cells was sequenced. Each CDR3 protein gets one entry after TCRdb re-called the PCR reads with MiXCR. Of around 15,000 distinct CDR3 sequences listed, less than 60% are singletons. Treatment indicated: roughly nine-day PBMC culture with coronavirus spike peptide pools or control peptides (ViraFEST assay). For these receptors, no antigen is known. Sequences were obtained from CD4+ T cells from blood, cultured in vitro. The receptors stem from a human donor who had recovered from COVID-19.

This clonotype was counted a few times. The rearrangement joins TRBV15 to TRBJ1-4; a possible D gene is TRBD1 (5 bases). The CDR3 runs to 16 residues. CDR1 is LNHNV and CDR2 is YYDKDF in the germline V gene (reference sequence). The V and J ends lost 1 base and 7 bases respectively, with 16 bases between them. In DNA form, the CDR3 reads TGTGCCACCAGCAGAGGTCTTGCGGGGCGTGCTGAAAAACTGTTTTTT. Its translation is CATSRGLAGRAEKLFF.

This clonotype was found a few times. The chain employs TRBV20-1 and TRBJ2-4; no clear D. CDR3 length: 11 amino acids. The germline V gene has CDR1 DFQATT and CDR2 SNEGSKA (reference sequence). The germline V and J ends were trimmed by 4 bases and 3 bases, with 4 bases remaining between them. The CDR3 coding sequence is TGCAGTGCTACGGACAAAAACATTCAGTACTTC. Its protein is CSATDKNIQYF.

This clonotype came up a few times. The rearrangement joins TRBV6-2 or TRBV6-3 to TRBJ2-2, with 9 bases that match TRBD1. Germline loops: CDR1 MNHEY, CDR2 SVGEGT. This CDR3 contains 14 residues. With 6 bases clipped from V and 5 bases from J, the junction kept 4 bases outside the gene matches. CDR3 in amino acids: CASRGTGRTGELFF. The CDR3 bases are TGTGCCAGCAGGGGGACAGGGAGGACCGGGGAGCTGTTTTTT.

The chain carries TRBV5-4 and TRBJ2-1, with a tentative D call TRBD2 (6 bases). The V gene lost 5 bases and the J gene lost 5 bases, with 11 bases spanning the gap. Germline CDR1 and CDR2: SGHNT and YYREEE (reference sequence). There are 13 residues in the CDR3. CDR3 sequence: CASRPIADNEQFF. DNA of the CDR3: TGTGCCAGCAGGCCTATAGCGGACAATGAGCAGTTCTTC.

The rearrangement uses TRBV15 and TRBJ2-3; D not resolved. CDR1 is LNHNV and CDR2 is YYDKDF in the germline V gene (reference sequence). Trimming cost V 0 bases and J 4 bases, with 14 bases left between them. This CDR3 spans 16 amino acids. This chain's CDR3 is CATSRDSGYGSDTQYF. CDR3 coding DNA: TGTGCCACCAGCAGAGATTCAGGCTATGGATCAGATACGCAGTATTTT.